The T cell receptor beta chain described here comes from a study of human T cells and chemical hapten exposure. Study results and caveats: Versus controls, expanded TCRs had significantly more large CDR3 similarity clusters.

This clonotype was detected ten times or more. What it recognizes is unknown. Noted time point: patch test 2, 6 weeks after DPC sensitization. As to treatment: therapeutic diphenylcyclopropenone sensitization with weekly scalp DPC. TCRdb analysed the RACE reads with MiXCR anew, one entry per CDR3 protein. Among a few hundred thousand distinct CDR3 sequences listed, around 6% were seen once. Sequencing used whole blood, obtained in connection with sensitization to the hapten diphenylcyclopropenone (DPC). The receptor comes from a woman between 18 and 29 years old with alopecia areata. Some clones in this sample may be carry-over from other donors' samples.

CDR3 nucleotides: TGTGCCAGCAGTTTAACGGGCCGAAAAGCCTACGAGCAGTACTTC. Amino acids: CASSLTGRKAYEQYF. V gene TRBV28 combines with J gene TRBJ2-7, with D unresolved. Looked up from germline, CDR1 is MDHEN and CDR2 is SYDVKM. The CDR3 consists of 15 residues. V was cut by 2 bases and J by 2 bases, with 13 bases left in between.